Given below is one T cell receptor (beta chain) in context. Its recognized antigen is unknown. It has no much larger one-base neighbor in the sample; base qualities were not kept. This specimen belongs to a study of shared clonotypes between healthy human individuals (dated by TCRdb to 2020 to 2022). Regarding the complete study: The cohort comprised a couple of women and a few men aged 18 to 49 years. Each donor's leukapheresis produced roughly between roughly 0.9 and 8.9 billion PBMCs. The study deeply sequenced blood TCR repertoires of about 5 healthy adults to estimate repertoire size and the extent of clonotype sharing between individuals. Different laboratories and diverse techniques were used to prepare libraries and sequence TCR repertoires, to increase sequencing depth and limit assay-specific biases.

Healthy HIV-negative adults with no recently reported acute infections or vaccinations were included as donors. All donors were Caucasian adults living in Nashville, Tennessee, USA. For unsorted samples, around 90 million PBMCs were counted, and genomic DNA was extracted using the QIAamp DNA Blood Mini kit. Blood was obtained by leukapheresis, after which PBMCs were separated by Ficoll-Histopaque density gradient centrifugation and cryopreserved in liquid nitrogen vapor phase. V is clipped by 0 bases and J by 4 bases, and the sequence between their germline boundaries is 10 bases long. From the cysteine through the phenylalanine, the CDR3 covers 13 amino acids. CDR3 DNA only is kept here, 39 bases in frame from base 1. CDR1 and CDR2 are read off the germline V gene (reference sequence) as GTSNPN and SVGIG. Using the deep immunoSEQ assay, TCR CDR3 regions were amplified from genomic DNA by multiplex PCR. Extracted genomic DNA from each cell subset was distributed evenly across all wells of several immunoSEQ 96-well plates, and each plate was treated as a replicate. For unsorted PBMC, each replicate PCR was loaded with 300 to 350 ng genomic DNA, equivalent to 30,000 or so T cell genomes. Unsorted PBMC genomic DNA was sequenced across ten immunoSEQ deep assay plates. Purified libraries were measured with a Qubit 3.0 fluorometer, size-checked on a Bioanalyzer 2100, and measured again with the KAPA Library Quantification kit. Every immunoSEQ 96-well plate was sequenced on a separate single-read 150-cycle Illumina NextSeq 550 flow cell. As for the original processing: Because the immunoSEQ output included only junctional sequences and no quality scores, the filtering could not be the same as the filtering used for full-length reads. To assign V/J genes and CDR3, sequences were annotated against IMGT germline references using PyIR, a Python wrapper for IgBLAST v1.9. Reads were removed for weak V/J assignments (E-value above 1e-6), missing CDR3, stop codons, out-of-frame junctions, or ambiguous translated residues. V3J clonotypes were defined as sequences sharing the same inferred V gene, J gene, and CDR3 amino acid sequence. To compute the percentage overlap between repertoires, the number of shared unique clonotypes was divided by the size of the smaller repertoire. RTK rarefaction, the Chao1 estimator, and Recon v2.1 estimates of unobserved clonotypes were used to assess repertoire richness. TCRdb obtained this table from immuneACCESS and retained in-frame rearrangements with V and J assigned. These tables miss some clones; where compared with another copy, unresolved V genes account for less than half of the shortfall, and the remainder is unexplained. V and J calls and clone size follow that table, whereas D and trimming were derived from the DNA. For this sample there are hundreds of thousands of clones; roughly 79% appear just once. The ten largest account for more than 10% of the sample.

Study-wide conclusions, independent of this receptor: Pairwise subsampling indicated that sequencing depth was expected to affect the degree of clonotype sharing among donors. Sampling was restricted to blood, and TCR repertoires in tissue are likely to differ from TCR repertoires in blood. Because the study included a small number of donors, the genetic and exposure-history diversity represented was limited.

Sequenced sample: PBMCs. The V and J genes are TRBV30 and TRBJ2-7, with no confident D gene call. This sequence originates from a middle-aged woman in good health. Some clones in this sample may be carry-over from other donors' samples. The CDR3 reads as follows: CAWSVLTEYEQYF. In nucleotides, the sequence is TGTGCCTGGAGTGTACTCACAGAATACGAGCAGTACTTC. With the portions outside the CDR3 filled from the reference TRBV30 and TRBJ2-7 genes, the complete variable region becomes SQTIHQWPATLVQPVGSPLSLECTVEGTSNPNLYWYRQAAGRGLQLLFYSVGIGQISSEVPQNLSASRPQDRQFILSSKKLLLSDSGFYLCAWSVLTEYEQYFGPGTRLTVT.